Listed below are T cell receptor beta chains from one sample, sequenced in a study of cytomegalovirus exposure and HLA in healthy donors. This table comes from immunoSEQ multiplex PCR, and its TCRdb copy is limited to in-frame clones, with some not included. The table records under 150,000 clones, 75% to 90% of them present only once. Sequencing input: PBMCs. These receptors were collected from a man aged 25 to 40 in good health and CMV-seronegative. Both conserved end residues are part of each CDR3. The order of the fields is clone size, V gene, J gene, D gene, CDR3 protein, CDR3 DNA. D genes are given only for firm matches. Expanded clones are given a class, and other clones once, few, many or no size at all.

clone_size: NA
v_call: TRBV7-2
j_call: TRBJ2-1
d_call: TRBD2
cdr3_aa: CASSMGLAINNEQFF
cdr3_nt: TGTGCCAGCAGTATGGGACTAGCGATAAACAATGAGCAGTTCTTC

clone_size: NA
v_call: TRBV27
j_call: TRBJ2-2
d_call: NA
cdr3_aa: CASSYEDGELFF
cdr3_nt: TGTGCCAGCAGTTACGAGGACGGGGAGCTGTTTTTT

clone_size: NA
v_call: TRBV9
j_call: TRBJ2-1
d_call: NA
cdr3_aa: CASSVDGFEQFF
cdr3_nt: TGTGCCAGCAGCGTAGACGGGTTTGAGCAGTTCTTC

clone_size: NA
v_call: TRBV29-1
j_call: TRBJ2-1
d_call: TRBD2
cdr3_aa: CSASRGSASYNEQFF
cdr3_nt: TGCAGCGCCAGTCGCGGGAGCGCTTCCTACAATGAGCAGTTCTTC

clone_size: NA
v_call: TRBV19
j_call: TRBJ2-2
d_call: NA
cdr3_aa: CASSDLPGHMNTGELFF
cdr3_nt: TGTGCCAGTAGCGATCTACCGGGACATATGAACACCGGGGAGCTGTTTTTT

clone_size: NA
v_call: TRBV7-9
j_call: TRBJ2-7
d_call: NA
cdr3_aa: CASSLTKTSYEQYF
cdr3_nt: TGTGCCAGCAGCTTGACTAAAACTTCCTACGAGCAGTACTTC

clone_size: NA
v_call: TRBV27
j_call: TRBJ2-7
d_call: TRBD1
cdr3_aa: CASTPRPGQGYEQYF
cdr3_nt: TGTGCCAGTACCCCAAGGCCGGGACAGGGTTACGAGCAGTACTTC

clone_size: NA
v_call: TRBV11-2
j_call: TRBJ2-7
d_call: NA
cdr3_aa: CASSLGLVSYEQYF
cdr3_nt: TGTGCCAGCAGCTTAGGACTAGTTTCCTACGAGCAGTACTTC

clone_size: NA
v_call: TRBV28
j_call: TRBJ1-2
d_call: NA
cdr3_aa: CASGGEQYGYTF
cdr3_nt: TGTGCCAGCGGGGGGGAACAGTATGGCTACACCTTC

clone_size: once
v_call: TRBV7-9
j_call: TRBJ2-1
d_call: TRBD2
cdr3_aa: CASSLGTSLDEQFF
cdr3_nt: TGTGCCAGCAGCTTGGGGACTAGCCTTGATGAGCAGTTCTTC

clone_size: NA
v_call: TRBV30
j_call: TRBJ2-2
d_call: NA
cdr3_aa: CAWSIGDPGTGELFF
cdr3_nt: TGTGCCTGGAGTATCGGGGATCCGGGCACCGGGGAGCTGTTTTTT

clone_size: once
v_call: TRBV28
j_call: TRBJ1-4
d_call: TRBD1
cdr3_aa: CASSTPQGATNEKLFF
cdr3_nt: TGTGCCAGCAGTACACCACAGGGGGCAACTAATGAAAAACTGTTTTTT

clone_size: few
v_call: TRBV9
j_call: TRBJ1-2
d_call: NA
cdr3_aa: CASSAARDYGYTF
cdr3_nt: TGTGCCAGCAGCGCTGCGAGGGACTATGGCTACACCTTC

clone_size: NA
v_call: TRBV7-2
j_call: TRBJ1-1
d_call: NA
cdr3_aa: CASSNNRVEAFF
cdr3_nt: TGTGCCAGCAGCAATAACAGGGTTGAAGCTTTCTTT

clone_size: NA
v_call: TRBV12-5
j_call: TRBJ1-1
d_call: NA
cdr3_aa: CASGLAGLNTEAFF
cdr3_nt: TGTGCTAGTGGTTTGGCAGGGTTGAACACTGAAGCTTTCTTT

clone_size: NA
v_call: TRBV2
j_call: TRBJ2-3
d_call: TRBD2
cdr3_aa: CASSPQLAGGTDTQYF
cdr3_nt: TGTGCCAGCAGTCCTCAACTAGCGGGAGGCACAGATACGCAGTATTTT

clone_size: few
v_call: TRBV6-5
j_call: TRBJ2-7
d_call: NA
cdr3_aa: CASRRTGMISYEQYF
cdr3_nt: TGTGCCAGCAGGAGAACAGGCATGATCTCCTACGAGCAGTACTTC

clone_size: NA
v_call: TRBV14
j_call: TRBJ1-2
d_call: NA
cdr3_aa: CASSRVTNYGYPF
cdr3_nt: TGTGCCAGCAGTCGGGTAACTAACTATGGCTACCCCTTC

clone_size: NA
v_call: TRBV7-9
j_call: TRBJ2-7
d_call: NA
cdr3_aa: CASSLPVLVGEQYF
cdr3_nt: TGTGCCAGCAGCCTCCCGGTCTTAGTGGGCGAGCAGTACTTC

clone_size: NA
v_call: TRBV29-1
j_call: TRBJ1-2
d_call: NA
cdr3_aa: CSAKMEAAVGYTF
cdr3_nt: TGCAGCGCTAAGATGGAGGCTGCCGTTGGCTACACCTTC

clone_size: NA
v_call: TRBV29-1
j_call: TRBJ2-1
d_call: TRBD2
cdr3_aa: CSVGTSGSLTGYNEQFF
cdr3_nt: TGCAGCGTGGGGACTAGCGGGAGTCTAACCGGGTACAATGAGCAGTTCTTC

clone_size: NA
v_call: TRBV7-2
j_call: TRBJ1-5
d_call: TRBD1
cdr3_aa: CASSLGDRGLGQPQHF
cdr3_nt: TGTGCCAGCAGCTTAGGGGACAGGGGGCTTGGGCAGCCCCAGCATTTT

clone_size: NA
v_call: TRBV19
j_call: TRBJ1-1
d_call: NA
cdr3_aa: CASSLWTAKNTEAFF
cdr3_nt: TGTGCCAGTAGTCTTTGGACAGCTAAGAACACTGAAGCTTTCTTT

clone_size: NA
v_call: TRBV30
j_call: TRBJ2-2
d_call: NA
cdr3_aa: CASRQRRDTGELFF
cdr3_nt: TGTGCCTCCAGGCAACGCCGTGACACCGGGGAGCTGTTTTTT

clone_size: NA
v_call: TRBV6-1
j_call: TRBJ1-2
d_call: NA
cdr3_aa: CASSGDRPYGYPF
cdr3_nt: TGTGCCAGCAGTGGAGACAGACCCTATGGCTACCCCTTC

clone_size: NA
v_call: TRBV23-1
j_call: TRBJ2-1
d_call: NA
cdr3_aa: CASSQDIMGQFF
cdr3_nt: TGCGCCAGCAGTCAAGACATAATGGGGCAGTTCTTC

clone_size: NA
v_call: TRBV14
j_call: TRBJ2-7
d_call: NA
cdr3_aa: CASSQVTRYEQYF
cdr3_nt: TGTGCCAGCAGCCAAGTAACACGTTACGAGCAGTACTTC

clone_size: NA
v_call: TRBV19
j_call: TRBJ2-1
d_call: NA
cdr3_aa: CASSWNEDNEQFF
cdr3_nt: TGTGCCAGTAGTTGGAACGAGGATAATGAGCAGTTCTTC

clone_size: NA
v_call: TRBV27
j_call: TRBJ1-3
d_call: NA
cdr3_aa: CASSSSGRSGGNTIYF
cdr3_nt: TGTGCCAGCAGTTCCTCGGGAAGGTCGGGGGGAAACACCATATATTTT

clone_size: NA
v_call: TRBV27
j_call: TRBJ2-7
d_call: TRBD2
cdr3_aa: CASNRAGGVGYEQYF
cdr3_nt: TGTGCCAGCAACCGAGCGGGAGGGGTTGGGTACGAGCAGTACTTC

clone_size: NA
v_call: TRBV27
j_call: TRBJ1-2
d_call: NA
cdr3_aa: CASSQSPRVDGYTF
cdr3_nt: TGTGCCAGCAGTCAATCACCCCGGGTGGATGGCTACACCTTC

clone_size: NA
v_call: TRBV13
j_call: TRBJ2-1
d_call: NA
cdr3_aa: CASSFRARTNEQFF
cdr3_nt: TGTGCCAGCAGCTTTAGGGCGAGGACTAATGAGCAGTTCTTC

clone_size: NA
v_call: TRBV6-5
j_call: TRBJ2-7
d_call: TRBD2
cdr3_aa: CASSPKTSGRIEQYF
cdr3_nt: TGTGCCAGCAGCCCAAAGACTAGCGGGAGGATCGAGCAGTACTTC

clone_size: NA
v_call: TRBV5-1
j_call: TRBJ2-3
d_call: NA
cdr3_aa: CASSFSGVPSTDTQYF
cdr3_nt: TGCGCCAGCAGCTTCTCAGGGGTACCTAGCACAGATACGCAGTATTTT

clone_size: NA
v_call: TRBV5-1
j_call: TRBJ1-1
d_call: TRBD1
cdr3_aa: CASSLEQGAGTEAFF
cdr3_nt: TGCGCCAGCAGCTTGGAACAGGGGGCTGGCACTGAAGCTTTCTTT

clone_size: NA
v_call: TRBV7-8
j_call: TRBJ2-7
d_call: TRBD2
cdr3_aa: CASSAGLAGGYEQYF
cdr3_nt: TGTGCCAGCAGCGCTGGACTAGCGGGAGGCTACGAGCAGTACTTC

clone_size: NA
v_call: TRBV19
j_call: TRBJ2-2
d_call: TRBD2
cdr3_aa: CASSGSGRNTGELFF
cdr3_nt: TGTGCCAGTAGTGGAAGCGGGAGGAACACCGGGGAGCTGTTTTTT

clone_size: NA
v_call: TRBV5-8
j_call: TRBJ1-4
d_call: NA
cdr3_aa: CASRGEKLFF
cdr3_nt: TGTGCCAGCCGGGGGGAAAAACTGTTTTTT

clone_size: NA
v_call: TRBV5-5
j_call: TRBJ2-5
d_call: NA
cdr3_aa: CASSLADSWETQYF
cdr3_nt: TGTGCCAGCAGCTTGGCTGACAGTTGGGAGACCCAGTACTTC

clone_size: NA
v_call: TRBV7-9
j_call: TRBJ1-2
d_call: NA
cdr3_aa: CASVLSWANRNYGYTF
cdr3_nt: TGTGCCAGCGTACTGAGCTGGGCAAACCGTAACTATGGCTACACCTTC

clone_size: NA
v_call: TRBV5-5
j_call: TRBJ2-7
d_call: TRBD1
cdr3_aa: CASSSDRGRHEQYF
cdr3_nt: TGTGCCAGCAGCTCGGACAGGGGGCGGCACGAGCAGTACTTC

clone_size: NA
v_call: TRBV4-1
j_call: TRBJ2-7
d_call: TRBD2
cdr3_aa: CASSHLGLAEAHKQYF
cdr3_nt: TGCGCCAGCAGCCACCTTGGACTAGCGGAGGCCCACAAGCAGTACTTC

clone_size: NA
v_call: TRBV30
j_call: TRBJ1-4
d_call: TRBD1
cdr3_aa: CAWTPGQGGTNEKLFF
cdr3_nt: TGTGCCTGGACGCCGGGACAGGGTGGAACTAATGAAAAACTGTTTTTT

clone_size: NA
v_call: TRBV28
j_call: TRBJ1-1
d_call: NA
cdr3_aa: CASSTDAGDTEAFF
cdr3_nt: TGTGCCAGCAGTACAGACGCAGGGGACACTGAAGCTTTCTTT

clone_size: NA
v_call: TRBV7-9
j_call: TRBJ2-1
d_call: TRBD2
cdr3_aa: CASSPPTSGRPYNEQFF
cdr3_nt: TGTGCCAGCAGCCCACCGACTAGCGGGAGACCCTACAATGAGCAGTTCTTC